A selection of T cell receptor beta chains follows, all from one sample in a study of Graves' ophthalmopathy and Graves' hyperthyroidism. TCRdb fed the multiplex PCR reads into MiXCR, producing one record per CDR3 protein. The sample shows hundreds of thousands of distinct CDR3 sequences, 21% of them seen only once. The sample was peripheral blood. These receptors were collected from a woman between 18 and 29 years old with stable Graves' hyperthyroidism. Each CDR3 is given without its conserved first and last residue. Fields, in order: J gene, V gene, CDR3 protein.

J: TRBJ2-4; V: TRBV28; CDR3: ASSLGVAKNIKY
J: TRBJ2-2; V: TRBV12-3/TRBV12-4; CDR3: ASSPIRSGELF
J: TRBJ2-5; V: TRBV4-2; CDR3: ASSQGAREGYETQY
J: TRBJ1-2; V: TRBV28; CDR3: ASSLRGNGYT
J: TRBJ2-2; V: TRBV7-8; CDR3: ASSLGLGLDTGELF
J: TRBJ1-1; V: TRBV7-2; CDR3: ASSPQGASEAF
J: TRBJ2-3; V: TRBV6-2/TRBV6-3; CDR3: ASSYPTPRGLAGVDTDTQY
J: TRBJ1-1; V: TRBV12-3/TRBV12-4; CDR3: ASSLRGRGVVEAF
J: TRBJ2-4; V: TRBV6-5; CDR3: ASSSSTGGDIQY
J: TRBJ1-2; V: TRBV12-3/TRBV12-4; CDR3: ASAPGTGGYGYT
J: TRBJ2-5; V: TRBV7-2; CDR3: ASSLVFGETQY
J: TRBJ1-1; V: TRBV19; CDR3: ATRGGAFVEAF
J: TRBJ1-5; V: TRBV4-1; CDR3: ASSQGYQGRRNQPQH
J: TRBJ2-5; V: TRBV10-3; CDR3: AISAMGQGEETQY
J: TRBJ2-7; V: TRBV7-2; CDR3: ASSFGGRRYEQY
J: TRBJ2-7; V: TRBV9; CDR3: ASSSPRTSGSYEQY
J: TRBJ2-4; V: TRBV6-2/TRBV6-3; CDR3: ASSRQVRGTLGNLAKNIKY
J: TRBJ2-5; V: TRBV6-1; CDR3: ASSPPGLQETQY
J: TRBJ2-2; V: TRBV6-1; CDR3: ASVPWTADTGELF
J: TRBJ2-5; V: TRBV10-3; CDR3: AIARGLGETQY
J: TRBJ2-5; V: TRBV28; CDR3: ASSRRAGGPETQD
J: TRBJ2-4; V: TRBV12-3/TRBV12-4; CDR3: ASSRGTSNIQY
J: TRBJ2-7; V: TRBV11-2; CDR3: ASSLYGLAGLFNEQY
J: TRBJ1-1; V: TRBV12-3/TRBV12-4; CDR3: ASREHAGHTEAF
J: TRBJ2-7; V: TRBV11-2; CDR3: ASSPTGTGASYEQY
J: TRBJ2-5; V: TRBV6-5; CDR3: ASSSDPRETQY
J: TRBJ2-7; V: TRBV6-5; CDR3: ASSYSNGKGGYEQY
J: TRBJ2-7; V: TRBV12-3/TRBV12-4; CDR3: ASSFRTATYEQY
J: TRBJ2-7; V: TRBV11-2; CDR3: ASSMGRIYEQY
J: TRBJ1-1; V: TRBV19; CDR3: ASSEISGTPNTEAF
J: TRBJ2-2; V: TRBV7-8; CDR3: ASSLGTGAPNTGELF
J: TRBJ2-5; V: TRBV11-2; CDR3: ASSLDRDLQETQY
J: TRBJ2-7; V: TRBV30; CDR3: AGQGSRGEQY
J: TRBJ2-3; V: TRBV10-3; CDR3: AIGRDTGTDTQY
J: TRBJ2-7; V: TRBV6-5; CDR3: ASRIGGAVGEQY
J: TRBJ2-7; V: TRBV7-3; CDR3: ASSPTGFGEQY
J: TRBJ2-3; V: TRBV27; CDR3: ASSHNPVDTQY
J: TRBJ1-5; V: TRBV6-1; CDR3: ASSATAGQGSQPQH
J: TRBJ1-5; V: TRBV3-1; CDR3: ASSRGGNQPQH
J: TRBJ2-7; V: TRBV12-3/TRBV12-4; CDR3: ASMSGRAPYEQY
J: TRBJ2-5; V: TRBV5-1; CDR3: ASSLDPSGQETQY
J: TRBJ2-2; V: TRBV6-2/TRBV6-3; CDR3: ASSYMGGELF
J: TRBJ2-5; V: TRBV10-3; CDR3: AISESSGGEETQY
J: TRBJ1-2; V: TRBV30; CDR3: AWSLTENYGYT
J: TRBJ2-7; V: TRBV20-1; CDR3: SANPGGRPYEQY
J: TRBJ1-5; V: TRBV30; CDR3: AWRPRGLSNQPQH
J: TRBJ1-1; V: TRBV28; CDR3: ASSLPNRVTEAF
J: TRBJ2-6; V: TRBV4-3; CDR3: ASSQDPGAGANVLT
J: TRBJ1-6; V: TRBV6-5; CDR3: ASSYSTLEDSPLH
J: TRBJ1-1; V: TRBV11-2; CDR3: ASSLKASYMNTEAF
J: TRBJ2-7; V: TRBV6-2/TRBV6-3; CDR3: ASTPGPKKGSYEQY
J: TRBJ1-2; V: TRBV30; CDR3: AWSRTGNYGYT
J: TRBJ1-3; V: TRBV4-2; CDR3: ASSQQKSSGNTIY
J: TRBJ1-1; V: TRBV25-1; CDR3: ASKGVGDTEAF
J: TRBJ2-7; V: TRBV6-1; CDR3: ASSEDTEQY
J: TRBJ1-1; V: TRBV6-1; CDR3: ASPPRDRCPEAF
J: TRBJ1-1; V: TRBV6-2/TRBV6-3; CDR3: ASLASSEAF
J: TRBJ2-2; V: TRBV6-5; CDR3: ASSQLAGAGELF
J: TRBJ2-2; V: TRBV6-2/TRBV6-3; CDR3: ASSYTVPGDTGELL
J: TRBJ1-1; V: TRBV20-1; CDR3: SARVGTEAF